This record looks at one T cell receptor beta chain sequence and its context. The data were taken from a study of blood T cell repertoires in COVID-19. For the study at large: From the United States, Italy and Spain came samples of acute and convalescent COVID-19. T cells, B-cell-depleted T cells, or PBMCs provided the cDNA or gDNA that served as material.

Source study methods: It was from reference gene primer amplification that nucleated cell counts were estimated. Assay: immunoSEQ multiplex PCR; the TCRdb copy retains only in-frame clones and omits some. Clonal size and the V and J genes are those of that table, whereas D and trimming came from the DNA. This table has under 170,000 clones, 65% to 90% appearing once. The CDR3 has 14 residues. V was shortened by 7 bases and J by 7 bases, with 20 bases between the two germline ends. CDR1 and CDR2 (germline): SNHLY, FYNNEI. The clonotype was recovered from a man between 65 and 79 years old with acute or convalescent COVID-19. The sequencing input was peripheral blood. The chain links TRBV2 to TRBJ2-7; D is undetermined. The CDR3 sequence is CASTEPINRREQYF. DNA for the CDR3: TGTGCCAGCACCGAACCTATTAATCGTCGGGAGCAGTACTTC.